A single sample gave rise to the 23 T cell receptor beta chains below, sequenced in a study of T cells in Graves' hyperthyroidism and ophthalmopathy. RNA transcripts were the template for amplifying TCR beta CDR3 regions. In the first-round RT-PCR of the TCR CDR3, the HTBI primer set was used. MiXCR was run by TCRdb on the multiplex PCR reads, yielding one entry per CDR3 protein. This table has about 620,000 distinct CDR3 sequences, 15% to 20% appearing once. Sample: blood. The receptors derive from a young woman with Graves' hyperthyroidism.

The chain joins TRBV7-2 to TRBJ2-6; no clear D gene. V lost 1 base and J 7 bases, leaving 8 bases between the germline ends. Germline V gene lookup returns CDR1 SGHTA and CDR2 FQGNSA. This CDR3 has 14 amino acids. Here the CDR3 reads CASSLVLGANVLTF. The CDR3 nucleotides are TGTGCCAGCAGCTTAGTGCTGGGCGCCAACGTCCTGACTTTC.

Many counts were recorded for this clonotype. This chain joins TRBV27 and TRBJ2-7, with unresolved D. CDR3 length: 12 amino acids. Germline CDR1 reads MNHEY; CDR2 reads SMNVEV (reference sequence). V gave up 3 bases and J gave up 5 bases, with 8 bases separating them. The CDR3 DNA reads as TGTGCCAGCAGTTTTCCAGGAAACGAGCAGTACTTC. Translating it yields CASSFPGNEQYF.

This clonotype was counted only a few times. One base away lies a much larger clone, so this may be a sequencing read error. V is TRBV3-1 and J is TRBJ1-2; maybe TRBD1 (6 bases). The CDR3 sequence is 14 residues long. Germline CDR1 LGHDT, CDR2 YNNKEL (reference sequence). Trimming shortened V by 3 bases and J by 7 bases, and 15 bases separated the two germline ends. This CDR3 reads CASSQNQGHCGYTF. The CDR3 DNA reads as TGTGCCAGCAGCCAGAACCAGGGACACTGTGGCTACACCTTC. Filled out from reference TRBV3-1 and TRBJ1-2, the complete variable domain reads DTAVSQTPKYLVTQMGNDKSIKCEQNLGHDTMYWYKQDSKKFLKIMFSYNNKELIINETVPNRFSPKSPDKAHLNLHINSLELGDSAVYFCASSQNQGHCGYTFGSGTRLTVV.

In this sample, this clonotype turned up a few times. This sequence joins TRBV28 and TRBJ1-4; D is unclear. Germline CDR1 reads MDHEN; CDR2 reads SYDVKM. V lost 1 base to trimming and J lost 3 bases, with 6 bases between them. This CDR3 comprises 14 residues. The CDR3 DNA follows: TGTGCCAGCAGTTTATTTGGTTCTAATGAAAAACTGTTTTTT. Its translation: CASSLFGSNEKLFF.

This clonotype appeared a few times. CDR3 bases: TGTGCCAGCAGCTTAGGTCCAAGGGTCGAGACCCAGTACTTC. Translated: CASSLGPRVETQYF. The chain uses TRBV7-2 and TRBJ2-5; D is uncertain. Germline loops: CDR1 SGHTA, CDR2 FQGNSA. The CDR3 extends over 14 amino acids. The V gene lost 1 base and the J gene lost 5 bases, with 11 bases spanning the gap.

This clonotype was seen a few times. This rearrangement joins TRBV12-3 or TRBV12-4 to TRBJ2-1; D is ambiguous. Trimming removed 0 bases at V and 4 bases at J, with 7 bases between. This CDR3 has 14 residues. The CDR3 coding sequence is TGTGCCAGCAGTTTAGCCACCATTTACAATGAGCAGTTCTTC. The encoded protein is CASSLATIYNEQFF.

This clonotype was counted many times. V gene TRBV12-3 or TRBV12-4 combines with J gene TRBJ2-7; 12 bases are a match to TRBD2. Trimming cost V 6 bases and J 4 bases; bases outside gene matches: 7. This CDR3 comprises 15 residues. CDR3 coding DNA: TGTGCCAGCAGACTTGGACTAGCGGGGTTATACGAGCAGTACTTC. Its protein product is CASRLGLAGLYEQYF.

This clonotype showed up just a few times. J is TRBJ2-1 and V is TRBV19; 11 bases agree with TRBD2. Germline lookup yields CDR1 LNHDA and CDR2 SQIVND (reference sequence). This CDR3 comprises 17 residues. After removal of 5 bases from V and 2 bases from J, the junction contained 8 bases not matched to a gene. This chain's CDR3 is CASSPNSGRGTYNEQFF. CDR3 DNA sequence: TGTGCCAGTAGTCCAAATAGCGGGAGGGGCACCTACAATGAGCAGTTCTTC.

The chain links TRBV5-1 to TRBJ2-7; D gene uncertain. The V end lost 0 bases, the J end lost 0 bases, and 13 bases lay between the germline ends. Germline values: CDR1 SGHRS, CDR2 YFSETQ. This CDR3 has 16 residues. The CDR3 DNA is TGCGCCAGCAGCTTGGCCCCGGAGCCGAGCTCCTACGAGCAGTACTTC. Translating it yields CASSLAPEPSSYEQYF.

V usage is TRBV5-1 and J usage is TRBJ2-1; the match to TRBD1 covers 10 bases. Per the germline V gene, CDR1 is SGHRS and CDR2 is YFSETQ. The J segment lost 10 bases and the V segment lost 2 bases, leaving 9 bases of the junction unmatched. CDR3 length equals 15 residues. The CDR3 loop is CASSFTGTGDAEQFF. The CDR3 nucleotides read TGCGCCAGCAGCTTCACCGGGACAGGGGATGCCGAGCAGTTCTTC.

This clonotype appeared many times. CDR3 nucleotides: TGCGCCAGCAGCCAACGGGGATCCGGGGGAAAACTGTTTTTT. It specifies CASSQRGSGGKLFF. The rearrangement joins TRBV4-1 to TRBJ1-4; D perhaps matches TRBD1 (5 bases). Trimming stripped 2 bases from V and 10 bases from J, with 14 bases between. Germline CDR1 and CDR2: MGHRA and YSYEKL. The CDR3 length is 14 residues.

This clonotype came up a few times. This chain joins TRBV9 and TRBJ1-6; tentatively, D is TRBD1 (6 bases). CDR1 and CDR2 from the germline V gene are SGDLS and YYNGEE. Trimming left V 2 bases short and J 7 bases short, with 7 bases between. The CDR3 spans 13 residues. DNA of the CDR3: TGTGCCAGCAGCGTTGACAGGAATTCACCCCTCCACTTT. It is translated as CASSVDRNSPLHF.

A few counts support this clonotype. V usage is TRBV6-1 and J usage is TRBJ1-1; no definite D call. There are 17 residues in the CDR3. Germline values: CDR1 MNHNS, CDR2 SASEGT. V lost 6 bases, J lost 4 bases, and 24 bases lay in between. The CDR3 DNA reads TGTGCCAGCAGATTCCTCTGGGCCGGACGGATGAGCACTGAAGCTTTCTTT. This codes for CASRFLWAGRMSTEAFF.

This sequence joins TRBV11-2 and TRBJ2-7, with 9 bases that match TRBD2. Germline loops: CDR1 SGHAT, CDR2 FQNNGV. V lost 5 bases, J lost 2 bases, and 4 bases stayed unmatched. The CDR3 has 14 amino acids. CDR3 bases: TGTGCCAGCAGCGTAGCGGGAGAGCCCTACGAGCAGTACTTC. Encoded protein: CASSVAGEPYEQYF.

This clonotype was seen ten or more times. CDR3 loop: CFAGGGPDTQYF. CDR3 bases: TGCTTTGCGGGAGGAGGTCCAGATACGCAGTATTTT. This chain links TRBV29-1 with TRBJ2-3; 8 positions agree with TRBD2. The germline V gene has CDR1 SQVTM and CDR2 ANQGSEA. The CDR3 has 12 amino acids.

This rearrangement joins TRBV9 to TRBJ2-3, with 7 bases matching TRBD2. CDR1 SGDLS and CDR2 YYNGEE come from the germline V gene. Unmatched junction bases numbered 7, after V lost 0 bases and J lost 6 bases. This CDR3 contains 15 residues. CDR3 amino acids: CASSVGPRGVDTQYF. Written as DNA, the CDR3 is TGTGCCAGCAGCGTAGGTCCCCGGGGGGTCGATACGCAGTATTTT.

This clonotype was detected ten times or more. The chain employs TRBV27 and TRBJ1-1; D is unresolved. V was cut by 3 bases and J by 2 bases, with 7 bases left in between. The CDR3 runs to 13 residues. Per germline, CDR1 MNHEY and CDR2 SMNVEV (reference sequence). The CDR3 DNA sequence: TGTGCCAGCAGTTTTGACCCTAACACTGAAGCTTTCTTT. Translating gives CASSFDPNTEAFF.

This clonotype was seen more than once but under ten times. A junction boundary mismatches the germline segment, possibly from a read error. The chain uses TRBV28 and TRBJ1-1, with unresolved D. CDR3 length: 13 residues. Germline V lookup: CDR1 MDHEN, CDR2 SYDVKM. The CDR3 DNA sequence: TGTGCCAGCAGTTTTGCCAGGAACACTGAAGTTTTCTTT. It yields the protein CASSFARNTEVFF.

This clonotype was observed a handful of times. The chain employs TRBV12-3 or TRBV12-4 and TRBJ1-5; 9 bases are shared with TRBD1. Losses at the gene ends were 8 bases for V and 2 bases for J; bases not matched to a gene: 1. This CDR3 region has 13 residues. The CDR3 DNA sequence: TGTGCCAGCGGGACAGGGCGCAATCAGCCCCAGCATTTT. Its translation is CASGTGRNQPQHF.

The sample holds many counts of this clonotype. The rearrangement uses TRBV6-1 and TRBJ1-5; D is uncertain. Germline values: CDR1 MNHNS, CDR2 SASEGT. V was clipped by 6 bases and J by 3 bases, with 9 bases between them. This CDR3 has 13 residues. The CDR3 here is CASSRAINQPQHF. CDR3 bases: TGTGCCAGCAGCCGGGCTATCAATCAGCCCCAGCATTTT.

The CDR3: CSVEERRLAGFYEQYF. In DNA form, the CDR3 reads TGCAGCGTTGAAGAAAGGAGACTAGCGGGTTTCTACGAGCAGTACTTC. The chain carries TRBV29-1 and TRBJ2-7; TRBD2 agrees at 10 bases. J gave up 3 bases and V 0 bases, and 8 bases lay outside the gene matches. Germline V gene sequence: CDR1 SQVTM, CDR2 ANQGSEA. The length of the CDR3 is 16 residues.

This clonotype was detected many times. The chain combines TRBV27 with TRBJ2-7; 9 nucleotides agree with TRBD1. Losses at the gene ends were 2 bases for V and 3 bases for J; bases not matched to a gene: 11. The CDR3 consists of 17 residues. Germline V gene lookup returns CDR1 MNHEY and CDR2 SMNVEV (reference sequence). In DNA form, the CDR3 reads TGTGCCAGCAGTTTAAGTCTTGGCGGGACAGGGAACTACGAGCAGTACTTC. It codes for CASSLSLGGTGNYEQYF.

The gene calls are TRBV2 and TRBJ2-6, with a possible D match to TRBD2 (5 bases). Trimming took 5 bases from V and 0 from J, leaving 17 bases between them. The CDR3 is made up of 18 amino acids. The germline gives CDR1 SNHLY, CDR2 FYNNEI. The CDR3 sequence: CASSWGEGGFSGANVLTF. The DNA of the CDR3 is TGTGCCAGCAGTTGGGGAGAGGGCGGGTTCTCTGGGGCCAACGTCCTGACTTTC.